This is a list of T cell receptor beta chains from one sample in a study of vaccination effects on CD4 cells after COVID-19. No antigen has been assigned to these receptors. Produced via immunoSEQ multiplex PCR; TCRdb's table is partial and in-frame only. The table records about 35,000 clones, about two thirds of them present only once. Sample: CD4+ T cells from PBMCs cultured without peptide, taken before COVID-19 vaccination. The receptors here all came from a human donor who received a COVID-19 vaccine. Both conserved end residues are part of each CDR3. Size is stated for part of the rows, as once, few or many counts, or as a class when the clone is expanded.

once,TRBV11-2,TRBJ2-7,CASSPPAGPYEQYF
few,TRBV5-1,TRBJ1-3,CASSLGQLNSGNTIYF
few,TRBV12-5,TRBJ1-2,CASGYRDMGRSNYGYTF
once,TRBV7-9,TRBJ1-2,CASSLALRGLNYGYTF
few,TRBV24-1,TRBJ1-5,CATGTGNQPQHF
NA,TRBV10-3,TRBJ1-2,CAINQDRNYGYTF
NA,TRBV6-5,TRBJ2-7,CASSSRQGGYEQYF
few,TRBV27,TRBJ1-5,CASSAWGGSQPQHF
NA,TRBV7-9,TRBJ2-1,CASSFLQGGGNEQFF
once,TRBV14,TRBJ2-5,CASSLRAGVGKETQYF
NA,TRBV5-4,TRBJ2-7,CASSEGTANYEQYF
NA,TRBV14,TRBJ1-2,CASSQRTYGYTF
few,TRBV7-8,TRBJ1-5,CASSLGQGFSPQHF
NA,TRBV3-1/TRBV3-2,TRBJ2-7,CASSQEGREQYF
NA,TRBV18,TRBJ2-3,CASSPSSSAVDTQYF
NA,TRBV5-6,TRBJ2-5,CASSRQGAGETQYF
NA,TRBV6-5,TRBJ1-4,CASGRIGSPEKLFF
NA,TRBV7-6,TRBJ2-1,CASSPQTSGLSYNEQFF
NA,TRBV18,TRBJ1-3,CASSPPSAKGGNTIYF
NA,TRBV3-1/TRBV3-2,TRBJ1-5,CASSQAAGGQPQHF
NA,TRBV10-3,TRBJ1-5,CAISGAVEQPQHF
NA,TRBV18,TRBJ2-2,CASSPGTGGIGELFF
NA,TRBV6-5,TRBJ2-7,CASRLDRAGNEQYF
NA,TRBV18,TRBJ1-3,CASSPRDRFSGNTIYF
few,TRBV6-5,TRBJ1-2,CASSQQGVSYGYTF
NA,TRBV7-9,TRBJ1-2,CASSEQGINGYTF
NA,TRBV6-5,TRBJ2-3,CASSSTGLAGVNTQYF
NA,TRBV5-1,TRBJ2-5,CASSLGTSGSGVQETQYF
NA,TRBV5-1,TRBJ1-1,CASSLAGGGTEAFF
NA,TRBV3-1/TRBV3-2,TRBJ1-4,CASSQVGFEKLFF
NA,TRBV5-4,TRBJ2-2,CASSLDTGELFF
few,TRBV6-5,TRBJ2-1,CASKVSNSYNEQFF
NA,TRBV10-2,TRBJ2-4,CASSEKVGRNIQYF
NA,TRBV6-5,TRBJ2-1,CASSQDESSYNEQFF
NA,TRBV19,TRBJ2-7,CASSILGPPYEQYF
few,TRBV5-6,TRBJ1-1,CASSLTGTAFF
NA,TRBV18,TRBJ1-1,CASSPQTGEAFF
NA,TRBV4-1,TRBJ2-1,CASSQVGRGGPGNEQFF
NA,TRBV7-9,TRBJ2-7,CASSLVGAYEQYF
NA,TRBV10-3,TRBJ1-3,CAISEQAPGNTIYF
few,TRBV5-1,TRBJ2-1,CASSFTSGGYNEQFF
NA,TRBV11-3,TRBJ1-1,CASSPTGGEAFF
NA,TRBV5-1,TRBJ1-2,CASSSGTGNYGYTF
NA,TRBV3-1/TRBV3-2,TRBJ2-2,CASRESYGTGELFF
NA,TRBV6-5,TRBJ2-7,CASSLAKPYEQYF
NA,TRBV3-1/TRBV3-2,TRBJ1-3,CASSPVAGTRSGNTIYF
NA,TRBV20-1,TRBJ2-1,CSARGSSGQFF
NA,TRBV5-1,TRBJ1-2,CASSLDSAFNYGYTF
NA,TRBV21-1,TRBJ1-4,CASRISRVFLEHYNEKLFF
NA,TRBV7-2,TRBJ2-2,CASSFGQEAGELFF
few,TRBV6-5,TRBJ1-5,CASSYAQTVQPQHF
NA,TRBV24-1,TRBJ2-5,CATSDSGTGGETQYF
few,TRBV2,TRBJ1-4,CASSEGIRNEKLFF